Sequencing of this T cell receptor beta chain was carried out in a study of response to subunit inactivated influenza vaccine. TCRdb recomputed calls from the RT-PCR reads with MiXCR, one row per CDR3 protein. The data hold roughly 700,000 distinct CDR3 sequences, with over 11% observed a single time. The table lists this clonotype with a few counts. One end of the junction fails to match germline, which may point to a read error. The CDR3 spans 12 residues. CDR1 and CDR2 from the germline V gene are DFQATT and SNEGSKA (reference sequence). The chain couples TRBV20-1 to TRBJ2-7, with 13 bases fitting TRBD2. This TCR derives from a man aged 45-65 years who received an inactivated influenza vaccine. The sequencing used PBMCs from blood, collected 14 to 15 days before vaccination. The CDR3 nucleotides read TGCAGTGCCGGGACTAGCGGGACCCCTCCCTGCTTC. Translating it yields CSAGTSGTPPCF.